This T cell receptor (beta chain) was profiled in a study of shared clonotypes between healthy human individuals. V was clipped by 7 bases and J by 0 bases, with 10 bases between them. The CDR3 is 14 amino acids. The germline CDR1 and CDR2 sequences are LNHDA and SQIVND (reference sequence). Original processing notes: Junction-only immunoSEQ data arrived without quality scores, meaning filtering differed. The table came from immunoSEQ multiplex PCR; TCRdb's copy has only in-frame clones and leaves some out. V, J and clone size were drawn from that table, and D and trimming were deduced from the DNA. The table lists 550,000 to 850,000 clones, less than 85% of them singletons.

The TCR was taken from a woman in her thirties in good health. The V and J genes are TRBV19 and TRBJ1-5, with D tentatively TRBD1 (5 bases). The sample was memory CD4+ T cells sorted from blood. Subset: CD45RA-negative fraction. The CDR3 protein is CASKDSLSNQPQHF. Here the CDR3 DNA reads TGTGCCAGTAAAGACAGCCTTAGCAATCAGCCCCAGCATTTT. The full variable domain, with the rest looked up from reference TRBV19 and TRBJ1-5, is DGGITQSPKYLFRKEGQNVTLSCEQNLNHDAMYWYRQDPGQGLRLIYYSQIVNDFQKGDIAEGYSVSREKKESFPLTVTSAQKNPTAFYLCASKDSLSNQPQHFGDGTRLSIL.